One TCR beta chain is described in this entry. The data originate from a study of blood T cell repertoires in COVID-19. The germline CDR1 and CDR2 sequences are SGHKS and YYEKEE (reference sequence). The length of the CDR3 is 14 residues. V dropped 0 bases and J dropped 6 bases, with 7 bases sitting between them. Data came from immunoSEQ multiplex PCR; TCRdb stores just in-frame clones and leaves some out. The sample holds 250,000 to 300,000 clones, roughly 90% seen once. Sample: peripheral blood. The chain is built from TRBV5-5 and TRBJ1-6, with a weak D call TRBD1 (6 bases). The clonotype comes from a woman in her sixties with acute or convalescent COVID-19. The CDR3 reads CASSLGRGNSPLHF. CDR3 sequence (DNA): TGTGCCAGCAGCTTGGGCAGGGGTAATTCACCCCTCCACTTT.